This TCR beta chain was captured by sequencing in a study of CD8 T cells in Susac syndrome. Points from the study as a whole: In TEMRA cells and active patients, CD8+ clonal expansion in Susac reached its peak.

Of note for this clonotype: The antigen is undetermined.

After extraction with the RNeasy kit, about 0.5 to 1 ug of the RNA was reverse transcribed using random hexamers. TCR beta CDR3 was amplified by immunoSEQ multiplex PCR. This amplification extended across 54 Vbeta and 13 Jbeta segments. Each CDR3 protein gets one entry after TCRdb re-called the immunoSEQ multiplex PCR reads with MiXCR. The table records tens of thousands of distinct CDR3 sequences, approximately 96% of them present only once. The CDR3 runs to 14 residues. V lost 6 bases and J 6 bases, leaving 21 bases between the germline ends. Germline V gene lookup returns CDR1 DFQATT and CDR2 SNEGSKA (reference sequence).

The chain uses TRBV20-1 and TRBJ2-7; a weak D match, TRBD1 (5 bases). The source is a human donor with Susac syndrome. The specimen sequenced was CD8+ T cells from PBMCs. CDR3: CSAPKGKRICEQYF. DNA for the CDR3: TGCAGTGCCCCGAAGGGGAAGCGAATCTGCGAGCAGTACTTC.